This T cell receptor beta chain is drawn from a study of human T cells and chemical hapten exposure. Study-level background: Cases of alopecia areata, totalis or universalis occurred in a predominantly female patient group.

Trimming cost V 6 bases and J 6 bases; bases outside gene matches: 8. The germline CDR1 and CDR2 sequences are MNHEY and SVGEGT. The CDR3 consists of 15 residues. Overall study results and limits: No alteration of TCRs above 1 in 1000 frequency was seen with DPC sensitization.

MiXCR was run by TCRdb on the RACE reads, yielding one entry per CDR3 protein. The table has some 59,000 distinct CDR3 sequences, about 11% seen once; the top ten hold approximately 4%. Sample time point: pre-sensitization, week 0. Treatment defined: therapeutic diphenylcyclopropenone sensitization with weekly scalp DPC. Regarding this clonotype: Its antigen is undetermined.

This receptor was identified in a woman aged 40 to 50 with alopecia areata. Some clones in this sample may be carry-over from other donors' samples. The rearrangement links TRBV6-2 or TRBV6-3 to TRBJ2-2, with 9 bases identical to TRBD2. The specimen comprised whole blood, sampled in connection with sensitization to the hapten diphenylcyclopropenone (DPC). CDR3 coding DNA: TGTGCCAGCAGGCGAGCGGGAGGCGACTCCGGGGAGCTGTTTTTT. Residues: CASRRAGGDSGELFF.